The present T cell receptor (beta chain) was sequenced within a study of somatic mutations in cytotoxic T cells in rheumatoid arthritis. V lost 5 bases and J lost 2, with 13 bases in between. Looked up from germline, CDR1 is SEHNR and CDR2 is FQNEAQ (reference sequence). CDR3 length equals 14 residues. Some clones are missing from TCRdb's copy, which holds only in-frame ones; the method was immunoSEQ multiplex PCR. The data show 16,000 or so clones, with approximately 79% seen just once and roughly 22% held by the top ten. The sample holds a few counts of this clone. This sequence joins TRBV7-9 and TRBJ2-7, with D unclear. This sequence originates from an adult with rheumatoid arthritis. Sequenced: CD8+ T cells sorted from blood. The CDR3 is CASSPEHSTYEQYF. The CDR3 DNA sequence: TGTGCCAGCAGCCCAGAGCACAGCACCTACGAGCAGTACTTC.